Below, 14 T cell receptor beta chains from the same sample are listed, as sequenced in a study of CD8+ T cells in alopecia areata. Isolated RNA was reverse transcribed into cDNA used as the sequencing template. TCRdb's table, derived via immunoSEQ multiplex PCR, lists solely in-frame clones and lacks some. The sample yields 150,000 to 200,000 clones, roughly 70% seen once. Specified treatment: oral pan-JAK inhibitor, 5-10 mg twice daily. This specimen consisted of CD4+ T cells sorted from blood, obtained at approximately week 50, from a patient treated with tofacitinib. The source is a human donor with alopecia areata.

V usage is TRBV30 and J usage is TRBJ1-6; D is perhaps TRBD1 (5 bases). With 4 bases removed from V and 8 bases from J, the gap between germline ends came to 21 bases. The CDR3 contains 16 residues. CDR1 GTSNPN and CDR2 SVGIG come from the germline V gene (reference sequence). Here the CDR3 reads CAWTFSPPGRDSPLHF. CDR3 bases: TGTGCCTGGACATTCTCCCCTCCGGGACGAGATTCACCCCTCCACTTT.

The rearrangement uses TRBV7-9 and TRBJ1-1, with D possibly being TRBD1 (5 bases). Germline V lookup: CDR1 SEHNR, CDR2 FQNEAQ (reference sequence). CDR3 length equals 18 residues. V lost 5 bases and J 1 base, leaving 23 bases between the germline ends. CDR3 DNA sequence: TGTGCCAGCAGCCCATCCAAGGGGCCGCCACCTGCGAACACTGAAGCTTTCTTT. Translated: CASSPSKGPPPANTEAFF.

This clone came up a few times. The rearrangement joins TRBV30 to TRBJ1-5; TRBD1 aligns across 8 bases. V shed 3 bases and J 9 bases; nucleotides not matched to a gene: 7. The CDR3 loop spans 13 amino acids. Looked up from germline, CDR1 is GTSNPN and CDR2 is SVGIG (reference sequence). In DNA, the CDR3 is TGTGCCTGGAGATCCCAGGGGGCCTCGCCCCAGCATTTT. It is translated as CAWRSQGASPQHF. Full variable domain (remainder filled in from reference TRBV30 and TRBJ1-5): SQTIHQWPATLVQPVGSPLSLECTVEGTSNPNLYWYRQAAGRGLQLLFYSVGIGQISSEVPQNLSASRPQDRQFILSSKKLLLSDSGFYLCAWRSQGASPQHFGDGTRLSIL.

The rearrangement joins TRBV23-1 to TRBJ2-5; D is undetermined. TRBV23-1 is an open reading frame, and its role is uncertain. The CDR3 runs to 11 residues. Between the trimmed V and J ends, which lost 4 bases and 5 bases, there was a span of 5 bases. CDR3 loop: CASSPGETQYF. The CDR3 DNA reads as TGCGCCAGCAGTCCCGGGGAGACCCAGTACTTC.

The chain carries TRBV2 and TRBJ1-1, with unresolved D. In germline, CDR1 is SNHLY, CDR2 FYNNEI. The V end was cut by 9 bases, the J end by 0 bases, with 5 bases between. This CDR3 is built from 11 residues. CDR3 DNA: TGTGCCAGATCGGTGAACACTGAAGCTTTCTTT. It translates to CARSVNTEAFF.

This clone was counted only a few times. The CDR3 DNA reads as TGTGCCTGGAGTGAACAGGCGGGCTACACCTTC. This encodes CAWSEQAGYTF. The chain couples TRBV30 to TRBJ1-2, with a weak D call TRBD1 (5 bases). V gave up 1 base and J gave up 8 bases, with 8 bases separating them. Germline CDR1 is GTSNPN and CDR2 is SVGIG (reference sequence). The CDR3 is made up of 11 amino acids.

The chain's CDR3 is CASSLKGGWTDTQYF. CDR3 sequence (DNA): TGTGCCAGCAGCTTAAAAGGGGGGTGGACAGATACGCAGTATTTT. V gene TRBV7-3 combines with J gene TRBJ2-3; D assignment may be TRBD1 or TRBD2 (6 bases each). The CDR3 has 15 amino acids. Per the germline V gene, CDR1 is SGHTA and CDR2 is FQGTGA. Deletions cut 1 base from V and 3 bases from J, with 11 bases between.

V usage is TRBV2 and J usage is TRBJ1-6; 8 bases are shared with TRBD1. Trimming removed 6 bases from V and 7 bases from J; junction bases left unmatched: 11. CDR3 size: 16 residues. The germline gives CDR1 SNHLY, CDR2 FYNNEI. The CDR3 spells CASSPNRDRWNSPLHF. CDR3 DNA: TGTGCCAGCAGCCCAAACCGGGACAGGTGGAATTCACCCCTCCACTTT. The variable domain in full, completed from reference TRBV2 and TRBJ1-6, reads EPEVTQTPSHQVTQMGQEVILRCVPISNHLYFYWYRQILGQKVEFLVSFYNNEISEKSEIFDDQFSVERPDGSNFTLKIRSTKLEDSAMYFCASSPNRDRWNSPLHFGNGTRLTVT.

This clone appeared a few times. The gene calls are TRBV4-3 and TRBJ2-1; TRBD1 might be the D (6 bases). Trimming removed 0 bases from V and 4 bases from J, with 19 bases in between. The CDR3 spans 18 residues. Germline V CDR1 and CDR2: LGHNA, YSLEER. The CDR3, as DNA: TGCGCCAGCAGCCAAGAATGGGGGCAGCTCGGCGCTTACAATGAGCAGTTCTTC. This encodes CASSQEWGQLGAYNEQFF.

This clone was picked up a small number of times. The rearrangement joins TRBV5-4 to TRBJ2-7, with D possibly called TRBD1 or TRBD2 (5 bases each). Deletions cut 4 bases from V and 6 bases from J, with 20 bases between. CDR3 length equals 15 residues. CDR1 is SGHNT, CDR2 YYREEE, per germline (reference sequence). Written as DNA, the CDR3 is TGTGCCAGCAGCCCCGGGACCGGGTCTGTCTCCGAGCAGTACTTC. Amino acids: CASSPGTGSVSEQYF.

Of note for this clone: This CDR3 is also generated by other DNA sequences in the sample. This chain uses TRBV29-1 with TRBJ1-1; 7 bases map to TRBD1. After removal of 4 bases from V and 2 bases from J, the junction contained 1 base not matched to a gene. From germline, CDR1 is SQVTM and CDR2 ANQGSEA. The CDR3 is made up of 12 amino acids. CDR3 DNA: TGCAGCGTTGGACAGGGTAACACTGAAGCTTTCTTT. Its protein is CSVGQGNTEAFF.

This clone came up a few times. V gene TRBV7-9 combines with J gene TRBJ1-1; D is perhaps TRBD1 (5 bases). V lost 1 base and J 3 bases, leaving 9 bases between the germline ends. CDR1 and CDR2 from the germline V gene are SEHNR and FQNEAQ (reference sequence). The CDR3 is 14 amino acids. CDR3 sequence reads: CASSLGRGDTEAFF. The CDR3 DNA reads as TGTGCCAGCAGCTTAGGAAGGGGAGACACTGAAGCTTTCTTT.

This clone was seen a handful of times. V gene TRBV15 combines with J gene TRBJ2-3; 8 positions match TRBD2. The CDR3 loop spans 16 amino acids. Losses at the gene ends were 5 bases for V and 3 bases for J; bases not matched to a gene: 10. Germline V gene sequence: CDR1 LNHNV, CDR2 YYDKDF (reference sequence). CDR3: CATSATRSGGTDTQYF. In nucleotides, the CDR3 is TGTGCCACCAGCGCCACACGATCGGGGGGGACAGATACGCAGTATTTT.

The V and J genes are TRBV30 and TRBJ2-2; D unclear. CDR1 and CDR2 from the germline V gene are GTSNPN and SVGIG (reference sequence). V was clipped by 2 bases and J by 8 bases, with 12 bases between them. The CDR3 is 13 residues long. For the CDR3, the DNA is TGTGCCTGGAGTCAACAAGGCGGAGGGGAGCTGTTTTTT. Protein sequence: CAWSQQGGGELFF.